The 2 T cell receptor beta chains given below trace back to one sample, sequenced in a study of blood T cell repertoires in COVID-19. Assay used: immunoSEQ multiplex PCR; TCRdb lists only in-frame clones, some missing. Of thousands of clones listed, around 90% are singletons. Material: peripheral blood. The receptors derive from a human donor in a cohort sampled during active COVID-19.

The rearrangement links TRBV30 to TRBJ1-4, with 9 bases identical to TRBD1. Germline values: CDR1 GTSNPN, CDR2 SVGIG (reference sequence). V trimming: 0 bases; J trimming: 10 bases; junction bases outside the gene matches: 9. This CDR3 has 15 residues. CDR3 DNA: TGTGCCTGGAGTGTAAAACAGGGGGCGCAGGGAAAACTGTTTTTT. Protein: CAWSVKQGAQGKLFF.

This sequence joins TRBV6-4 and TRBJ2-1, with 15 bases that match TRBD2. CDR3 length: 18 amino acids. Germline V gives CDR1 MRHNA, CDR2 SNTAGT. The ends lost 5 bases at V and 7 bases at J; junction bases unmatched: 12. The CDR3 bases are TGTGCCAGCAGTCTTGGACTAGCGGGGGGGCCGAGAAAGAATGAGCAGTTCTTC. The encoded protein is CASSLGLAGGPRKNEQFF.